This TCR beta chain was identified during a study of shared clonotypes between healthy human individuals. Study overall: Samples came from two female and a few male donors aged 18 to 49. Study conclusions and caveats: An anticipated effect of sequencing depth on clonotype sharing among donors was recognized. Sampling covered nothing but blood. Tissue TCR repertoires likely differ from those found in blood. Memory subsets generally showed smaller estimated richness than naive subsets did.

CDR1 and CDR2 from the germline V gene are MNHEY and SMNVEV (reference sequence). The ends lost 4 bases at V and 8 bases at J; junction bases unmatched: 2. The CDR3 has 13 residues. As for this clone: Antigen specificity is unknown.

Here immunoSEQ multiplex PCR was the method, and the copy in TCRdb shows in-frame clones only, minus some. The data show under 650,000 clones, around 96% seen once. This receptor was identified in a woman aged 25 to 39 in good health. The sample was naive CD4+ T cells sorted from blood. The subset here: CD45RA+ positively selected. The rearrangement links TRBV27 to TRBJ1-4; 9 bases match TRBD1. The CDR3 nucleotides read TGTGCCAGCAGTTCGACAGGGGGAGAAAAACTGTTTTTT. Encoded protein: CASSSTGGEKLFF.